The rows below give T cell receptor beta chains drawn from one sample of a study of blood T cell repertoires in COVID-19. The protocol was immunoSEQ multiplex PCR, while the TCRdb copy is restricted to in-frame clones and leaves out a portion. The table has a few hundred thousand clones, 70% to 90% seen once. Sequenced: PBMCs or T cells enriched from blood (not recorded which). All receptors come from a woman in her 30s who had been exposed to COVID-19. CDR3s include the opening cysteine and the closing phenylalanine or tryptophan. Fields, in order: clone size, D gene, V gene, J gene, CDR3 DNA, CDR3 protein. D genes are given only for firm matches. For some rows the clone size is stated as once, few or many, or as a class when expanded; others skip it.

.	.	TRBV10-3	TRBJ2-1	TGTGCCATCGGCCTCCGGACAGCAAATGAGCAGTTCTTC	CAIGLRTANEQFF
.	TRBD1	TRBV4-1	TRBJ1-2	TGCGCCAGCAGCCATCCCGACAGGGAGATAAACGGCTACACCTTC	CASSHPDREINGYTF
.	TRBD2	TRBV3-1/TRBV3-2	TRBJ2-3	TGTGCCAGCAGCGTCGGGGGGGGGTACACAGATACGCAGTATTTT	CASSVGGGYTDTQYF
once	.	TRBV7-8	TRBJ1-6	TGTGCCAGCAGCTTAGATTCTTCCTATAATTCACCCCTCCACTTT	CASSLDSSYNSPLHF
.	TRBD2	TRBV6-5	TRBJ2-5	TGTGCCAGCAGTTACTACGTCAGCGGGGTGGGAGAGACCCAGTACTTC	CASSYYVSGVGETQYF
.	.	TRBV9	TRBJ1-1	TGTGCCAGCAGCCCCAACGAGGGGGTCTGGAACACTGAAGCTTTCTTT	CASSPNEGVWNTEAFF
.	.	TRBV7-2	TRBJ1-3	TGTGCCAGCCTACCACCAGGGCGAAACACCATATATTTT	CASLPPGRNTIYF
.	.	TRBV6-1	TRBJ1-2	TGTGCCAGCAGTGAATTATGGGCAGTACGAGATGGCTACACCTTC	CASSELWAVRDGYTF
.	.	TRBV11-2	TRBJ1-4	TGTGCCAGCAGCGAGAAGGGAACGACAGGTTCGTCTGAAAAACTGTTTTTT	CASSEKGTTGSSEKLFF
.	.	TRBV27	TRBJ2-3	TGTGCCAGCAGTCTGACAGATGCCCGCACAGATACGCAGTATTTT	CASSLTDARTDTQYF
.	TRBD1	TRBV24-1	TRBJ1-5	TGTGCCACCAGTGACACCGGGACAGAGCAGCCCCAGCATTTT	CATSDTGTEQPQHF
once	TRBD1	TRBV7-9	TRBJ1-1	TGTGCCAGCAGCCTGGGCCCGGGACAGATGAACACTGAAGCTTTCTTT	CASSLGPGQMNTEAFF
.	.	TRBV10-3	TRBJ1-1	TGTGCCATCAGTGTACAGGGGAACACTGAAGCTTTCTTT	CAISVQGNTEAFF
once	TRBD2	TRBV19	TRBJ2-7	TGTGCCAGTAGTCGCAGCGGGACTAGCGGGGGATACGAGCAGTACTTC	CASSRSGTSGGYEQYF
once	.	TRBV6-6	TRBJ2-2	TGTGCCAGCATCAGACGGGTTCAGGGGAACACCGGGGAGCTGTTTTTT	CASIRRVQGNTGELFF
.	.	TRBV29-1	TRBJ2-7	TGCAGCGTTGAAGGGCGGAGGGACGAGCAGTACTTC	CSVEGRRDEQYF
.	.	TRBV4-1	TRBJ1-1	TGCGCCAGCAGCCAAGATTTGGGCAGGCGTCTGAACACTGAAGCTTTCTTT	CASSQDLGRRLNTEAFF
.	TRBD1	TRBV3-1/TRBV3-2	TRBJ2-7	TGTGCCAGCAGCCTGGGACAGAGCTCCTACGAGCAGTACTTC	CASSLGQSSYEQYF
.	TRBD1	TRBV7-6	TRBJ2-7	TGTGCCAGCAGCTTAGAGGGGGCGTATAGCCACGAGCAGTACTTC	CASSLEGAYSHEQYF
.	TRBD2	TRBV19	TRBJ2-3	TGTGCCAGTAGAAACCGACTAGCGGGGGGGCCTATCTTTAGCACAGATACGCAGTATTTT	CASRNRLAGGPIFSTDTQYF
.	.	TRBV2	TRBJ2-7	TGTGCCAGTCACTCGACGGGGGGCCGGGAGCAGTACTTC	CASHSTGGREQYF
.	.	TRBV27	TRBJ2-7	TGTGCCAGCAGTACCCGGGACACGGGCTCCTACGAGCAGTACTTC	CASSTRDTGSYEQYF
.	.	TRBV28	TRBJ1-5	TGTGCCAGCAGTTTATACAGGGATAGCAATCAGCCCCAGCATTTT	CASSLYRDSNQPQHF
few	.	TRBV5-1	TRBJ2-5	TGCGCCAGCAATCCCGGGATGGCGGAGACCCAGTACTTC	CASNPGMAETQYF
.	.	TRBV2	TRBJ2-7	TGTGCCAGCAGGATCAATGCCCTTCTTGGGGCGTATGACGAGCAGTACTTC	CASRINALLGAYDEQYF
.	TRBD1	TRBV19	TRBJ1-2	TGTGCCAGTAGTATATCGGTCGGGACAGAAATCATTTATGGCTACACCTTC	CASSISVGTEIIYGYTF
.	.	TRBV3-1/TRBV3-2	TRBJ2-3	TGTGCCAGCAGCCAATCCCAGGGTCCAGATACGCAGTATTTT	CASSQSQGPDTQYF
.	.	TRBV5-1	TRBJ2-5	TGCGCCAGCATTGGCTCAGGAGAGACCCAGTACTTC	CASIGSGETQYF
.	TRBD1	TRBV28	TRBJ1-5	TGTGCCAGCAGTTCCACAGGGGTGAGGCAGCCCCAGCATTTT	CASSSTGVRQPQHF
.	.	TRBV6-4	TRBJ2-6	TGTGCCAGCAGTGACGAGGGAGCCGGGGCCAACGTCCTGACTTTC	CASSDEGAGANVLTF
.	TRBD2	TRBV9	TRBJ2-2	TGTGCCAGCAGCACGACTAGCGGGGGGAACACCGGGGAGCTGTTTTTT	CASSTTSGGNTGELFF
few	.	TRBV30	TRBJ1-6	TGTGCCTGGAGAGCCAGGTCGAGCTCCTATAATTCACCCCTCCACTTT	CAWRARSSSYNSPLHF
few	TRBD1	TRBV2	TRBJ1-1	TGTGCCAGCAGGGGACAGGGGTTAGGGAACACTGAAGCTTTCTTT	CASRGQGLGNTEAFF
.	TRBD1	TRBV6-5	TRBJ1-4	TGTGCCAGCAGCATAAGACAGGGAGGTAATGAAAAACTGTTTTTT	CASSIRQGGNEKLFF
.	.	TRBV30	TRBJ1-4	TGTGCCTGGAGTGTACGCGGAGGAGGACTGTTTTTT	CAWSVRGGGLFF
.	.	TRBV19	TRBJ1-6	TGTGCCAGCGCCGTGGGAGATTCACCCCTCCACTTT	CASAVGDSPLHF
.	.	TRBV27	TRBJ1-5	TGTGCCAGCAGTTTCGGGGGATTGCAGCCCCAGCATTTT	CASSFGGLQPQHF
.	.	TRBV4-1	TRBJ2-1	TGCGCCAGCAGCCAAGATGTGGTCAGGGCGGATGAGCAGTTCTTC	CASSQDVVRADEQFF
.	TRBD1	TRBV13	TRBJ2-2	TGTGCCAGCAGCCGACGAAGGCCTGGACAGGGGAACACCGGGGAGCTGTTTTTT	CASSRRRPGQGNTGELFF
.	TRBD2	TRBV27	TRBJ2-3	TGTGCCAGCAGTCCACCCCGGCTCCTAGCGGGGGGGCCAGCAGATACGCAGTATTTT	CASSPPRLLAGGPADTQYF
.	TRBD1	TRBV5-6	TRBJ1-6	TGTGCCAGCAGCTCCCTGACAGGGGGATATTCACCCCTCCACTTT	CASSSLTGGYSPLHF